This TCR beta chain was sequenced in a study of blood T cell repertoires in COVID-19. Study summary: Samples of COVID-19 (acute and convalescent) were obtained from the United States, Italy and Spain. Sources were T cells, B-cell-depleted T cells, or PBMCs; the material itself was cDNA or gDNA.

Trimming removed 3 bases from V and 4 bases from J; junction bases left unmatched: 1. CDR1 and CDR2 (germline): SNHLY, FYNNEI. The CDR3 sequence is 15 residues long. Adults between about 18 and 89 years of age took part from 24 US areas. Either two negative PCRs, clearance, or symptom resolution qualified Cohort 3 donors as recovered. Profiled with immunoSEQ multiplex PCR; TCRdb holds only in-frame clones, not every one. The sample consists of around 150,000 clones, roughly 90% of them appearing once. This TCR derives from a woman between 45 and 60 years old who had recovered from COVID-19. The genes are TRBV2 and TRBJ2-5, with TRBD2 identical over 14 bases. Sequencing input: PBMCs or T cells enriched from blood (not recorded which). Here the CDR3 DNA reads TGTGCCAGCAGTGAGACTAGCGGGGGGGCAGAGACCCAGTACTTC. Amino acid sequence: CASSETSGGAETQYF.